The sequence of this TCR beta chain was determined in a study of human T cells and chemical hapten exposure. Study context: The variation in per-sample TCR yields arose mainly from small differences in pooled library volumes.

The library put unique molecular identifiers onto individual cDNA molecules. In the authors' workflow: The number of TCRs in each sample had a median of about 96,000 and spanned about 23,224 to 700,000. TCRdb analysed the 5' RACE reads with MiXCR anew, one entry per CDR3 protein. The authors' filters were not applied to this entry. The table shows 130,000 or so distinct CDR3 sequences, with around 4.1% occurring only once. Study-wide results and limits: Counts of TCRs above 1 in 1000 frequency stayed unchanged with DPC sensitization.

Trimming took 5 bases from V and 6 from J, leaving 18 bases between them. This CDR3 contains 15 residues. Before extraction, the whole blood was not fractionated, and total RNA was taken from it. This clonotype showed up many times. Its antigen is currently unknown. V gene TRBV12-3 or TRBV12-4 combines with J gene TRBJ2-3; perhaps TRBD2 as D (6 bases). The receptor was derived from a female donor in good health. The CDR3 coding sequence is TGTGCCAGCAGTCGGGTCTTGGGGGGTGCGGATACGCAGTATTTT. It yields the protein CASSRVLGGADTQYF.